This TCR beta chain comes out of a study of blood T cell repertoires in COVID-19 (dated by TCRdb to 2018 to 2020). Regarding the complete study: The collaborator samples originated in the United States, Italy and Spain and spanned the acute and convalescent phases of COVID-19. The prospective study material was composed of cDNA or gDNA derived from T cells, B-cell-depleted T cells, or PBMCs. The repertoires were released in a freely available public database intended as a resource for research on the immune response to SARS-CoV-2. The sample metadata nearly always contained a de-identified subject ID, COVID-19 status, age in years and sex. Subjects who had been exposed to COVID-19, were actively infected with it, or had recovered from it provided the deeply sampled blood TCRbeta repertoires that made up the dataset. Where available, HLA class I and class II types were obtained from metadata supplied by the sample provider rather than from assay-based typing. Samples were obtained from the ongoing ImmuneRACE study (first 160 participants) and from 1,254 subjects provided by 6 global collaborators. Study-level results and caveats: The amount of clinical and demographic metadata varied by source and participant and was provided uncurated.

TCRbeta CDR3 regions were amplified from genomic DNA using the immunoSEQ Assay, a bias-controlled multiplex PCR. The published analysis was carried out like this. Within the assay, amplification of reference gene primers was used to estimate how many nucleated cells each sample contained. To quantify the absolute abundance of each unique TCRbeta CDR3 rearrangement, sequence reads were collapsed and filtered. For each sample, productive Simpson clonality was calculated as the square root of Simpson's diversity index across productive rearrangements. Here the immuneACCESS table is served through TCRdb, limited to in-frame sequences with V and J called. Missing clones are a known gap in these copies; in checked studies unresolved V genes cover under half, and the rest lacks a known reason. The D gene and trimming were derived from the DNA, and the V and J assignments and clone size from that table. In this sample the table shows over 50,000 clones, over 55% of which occur a single time. Of the sample, 4% to 5.5% falls within the top ten clones.

This clone was detected only a few times. The clone's antigen remains unknown. Base-call qualities are not available, and no considerably larger clone is one nucleotide away. Measured from the cysteine to the phenylalanine, the CDR3 is 17 residues long. Only CDR3 DNA is held: 51 bases, read in frame from base 1. The junction shows trimming of 1 base on V and 0 bases on J, plus 15 bases between the germline ends. Reading the germline V gene gives CDR1 MGHRA and CDR2 YSYEKL. At one collaborating source in Seattle, patients were enrolled during active infection and were followed longitudinally through the course of disease. Whole blood was collected in K2EDTA tubes by collaborating institutions according to the institutions' own protocols. For TCRbeta analysis, collaborators shipped samples as frozen whole blood, isolated PBMCs, or DNA extracted from either of those sample types.

The chain uses TRBV4-1 and TRBJ1-1; perhaps TRBD1 is the D gene, with 6 bases matching. This TCR was sampled from an older woman with COVID-19, enrolled during active disease. Sequences were obtained from peripheral blood. The nucleotide sequence reads TGCGCCAGCAGCCAAGTTCGGGGGGCAGGACTGAACACTGAAGCTTTCTTT. Translated, this is CASSQVRGAGLNTEAFF.